The 9 T cell receptor beta chains below come from one sample, sequenced in a study of blood T cell repertoires in COVID-19. Method: immunoSEQ multiplex PCR; TCRdb's copy keeps in-frame clones and lacks some. This sample has around 80,000 clones, with over 80% found just once. Sequenced input: peripheral blood. These receptors were obtained from a human donor in a cohort sampled during active COVID-19.

This chain uses TRBV9 with TRBJ2-7; 9 positions match TRBD2. V shed 3 bases and J 6 bases; nucleotides not matched to a gene: 10. Germline V gene sequence: CDR1 SGDLS, CDR2 YYNGEE. This CDR3 is 15 amino acids long. CDR3 in DNA: TGTGCCAGCAGCGAAATAGATAGCGGGAGTGGCGAGCAGTACTTC. Translating it yields CASSEIDSGSGEQYF.

The rearrangement joins TRBV5-1 to TRBJ2-1, with 13 positions matching TRBD2. Germline assignment: CDR1 SGHRS and CDR2 YFSETQ. V shed 3 bases and J 6 bases; nucleotides not matched to a gene: 6. This CDR3 has 16 residues. The CDR3 DNA is TGCGCCAGCAGCTCGGAAGGACTAGCGGGGGCCAATGAGCAGTTCTTC. Its protein product is CASSSEGLAGANEQFF.

V gene TRBV6-2 or TRBV6-3 combines with J gene TRBJ1-5; TRBD1 matches at 12 bases. Germline CDR1 is MNHEY and CDR2 is SVGEGT. CDR3 length equals 15 residues. The J segment lost 7 bases and the V segment lost 5 bases, leaving 6 bases of the junction unmatched. Written as DNA, the CDR3 is TGTGCCAGCAGTCCCGGGACAGGGGGCGGACAGCCCCAGCATTTT. It codes for CASSPGTGGGQPQHF.

V usage is TRBV3-1 (or the pseudogene TRBV3-2) and J usage is TRBJ1-1; D is unclear. CDR3 length: 14 amino acids. The germline V and J ends were trimmed by 2 bases and 1 base, with 8 bases remaining between them. Germline V CDR1 and CDR2: LGHDT, YNNKEL (reference sequence). The CDR3 is CASSQWAQNTEAFF. CDR3 DNA sequence: TGTGCCAGCAGCCAATGGGCCCAGAACACTGAAGCTTTCTTT.

This clone was found once. V usage is TRBV12-5 and J usage is TRBJ2-2; TRBD1 agrees at 7 bases. V was clipped by 1 base and J by 6 bases; unmatched bases: 2. The CDR3 contains 14 residues. The germline V gene has CDR1 LGHNT and CDR2 FRNRAP. The CDR3, as DNA: TGTGCTAGTGGTTTGGACCAGGGGGCCGGGGAGCTGTTTTTT. Its protein is CASGLDQGAGELFF.

The chain couples TRBV28 to TRBJ1-3; D gene uncertain. V lost 3 bases, J lost 0 bases, and 6 bases lay in between. CDR3 length: 14 amino acids. Germline V gene sequence: CDR1 MDHEN, CDR2 SYDVKM. CDR3 DNA sequence: TGTGCCAGCAGTTTCCCGGGCTCTGGAAACACCATATATTTT. Its protein is CASSFPGSGNTIYF.

The chain recombines TRBV7-6 with TRBJ2-2; 9 bases fit TRBD2. The length of the CDR3 is 16 residues. The germline V gene has CDR1 SGHVS and CDR2 FNYEAQ. Germline trimming cut 6 bases from V and 1 base from J; bases unmatched to any gene: 6. The CDR3 nucleotides read TGTGCCAGCAGGGGGGTAGCGGGAGTGAACACCGGGGAGCTGTTTTTT. This encodes CASRGVAGVNTGELFF.

This clone was recorded a few times. The J gene is TRBJ1-1, the V gene TRBV18, with D possibly being TRBD1 (5 bases). The germline CDR1 and CDR2 sequences are KGHSH and LQKENI. V dropped 4 bases and J dropped 1 base, with 10 bases sitting between them. This CDR3 spans 14 amino acids. The DNA for the CDR3 is TGTGCCAGCTCACTAACGACAGAGAACACTGAAGCTTTCTTT. Protein: CASSLTTENTEAFF.

This chain links TRBV3-1 (or the pseudogene TRBV3-2) with TRBJ1-5, with D perhaps matching TRBD1 (5 bases). Per the germline V gene, CDR1 is LGHDT and CDR2 is YNNKEL (reference sequence). The V end lost 5 bases, the J end lost 4 bases, and 15 bases lay between the germline ends. This CDR3 is built from 15 residues. As DNA, the CDR3 is TGTGCCAGCAGCTTCCCCTGGGGGGAGAATCAGCCCCAGCATTTT. Translating it yields CASSFPWGENQPQHF.